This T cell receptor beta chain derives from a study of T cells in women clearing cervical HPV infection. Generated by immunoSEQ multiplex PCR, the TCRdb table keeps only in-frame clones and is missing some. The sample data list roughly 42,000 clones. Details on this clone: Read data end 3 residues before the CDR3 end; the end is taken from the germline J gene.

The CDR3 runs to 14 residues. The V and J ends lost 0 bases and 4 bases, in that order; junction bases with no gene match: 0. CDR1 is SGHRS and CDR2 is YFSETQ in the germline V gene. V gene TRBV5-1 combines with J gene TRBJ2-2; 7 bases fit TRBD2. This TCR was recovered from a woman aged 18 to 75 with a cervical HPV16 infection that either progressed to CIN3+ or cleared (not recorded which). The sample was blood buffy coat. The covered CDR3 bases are TGCGCCAGCAGCTTGGCGGGGGGCACCGGGGAG. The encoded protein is CASSLAGGTGE. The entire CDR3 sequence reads CASSLAGGTGELFF.